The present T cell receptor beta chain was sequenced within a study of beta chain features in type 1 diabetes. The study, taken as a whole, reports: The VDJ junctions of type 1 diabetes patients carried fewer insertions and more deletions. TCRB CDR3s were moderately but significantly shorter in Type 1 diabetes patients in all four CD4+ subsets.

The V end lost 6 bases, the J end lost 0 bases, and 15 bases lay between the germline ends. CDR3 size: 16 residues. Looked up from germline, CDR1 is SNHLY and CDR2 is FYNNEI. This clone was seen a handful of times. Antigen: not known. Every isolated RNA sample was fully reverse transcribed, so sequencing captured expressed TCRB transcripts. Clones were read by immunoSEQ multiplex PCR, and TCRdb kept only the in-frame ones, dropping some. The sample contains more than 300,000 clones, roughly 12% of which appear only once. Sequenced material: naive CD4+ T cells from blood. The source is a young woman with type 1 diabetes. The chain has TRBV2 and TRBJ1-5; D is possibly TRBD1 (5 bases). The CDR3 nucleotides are TGTGCCAGCAGGGGGGGGAGTGGGGTTAGCAATCAGCCCCAGCATTTT. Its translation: CASRGGSGVSNQPQHF.